The 30 T cell receptor beta chains in this list originate from one sample, sequenced in a study of cytomegalovirus exposure and HLA in healthy donors listed by TCRdb under 2017. Receptor libraries were prepared by the immunoSEQ multiplex PCR assay. A mixture of 60 forward primers for TCR Vbeta segments and 13 reverse primers for TCR Jbeta segments was used in the multiplex PCR. TCRdb limited this immuneACCESS table to in-frame rearrangements with V and J called. A share of clones is missing; checked studies link under half to unresolved V genes, and the rest is unexplained. In all, the sample holds around 120,000 clones, and roughly 84% of those were seen once. Clones ranked in the top ten supply less than 1.5% of the sample. Sequencing used PBMCs. The receptors were sampled from a girl aged 2 to 10 in good health and CMV-seronegative.

This clone was seen only a few times. The gene calls are TRBV5-4 and TRBJ2-2; 11 positions agree with TRBD1. V shed 5 bases, J shed 3 bases, and the junction held 6 bases outside the gene matches. Germline V gene sequence: CDR1 SGHNT, CDR2 YYREEE (reference sequence). The CDR3 sequence is 16 residues long. DNA for the CDR3: TGTGCCAGCAGTCCCGGGACAGGGGGTTACACCGGGGAGCTGTTTTTT. Translated: CASSPGTGGYTGELFF.

This clone showed up just once. The chain is built from TRBV6-5 and TRBJ1-2; 8 nucleotides line up with TRBD1. The germline CDR1 and CDR2 sequences are MNHEY and SVGAGI. V shed 5 bases, J shed 0 bases, and the junction held 2 bases outside the gene matches. The CDR3 runs 14 residues. CDR3 region: CASSRDRSNYGYTF. The CDR3 nucleotides are TGTGCCAGCAGTCGGGACAGGTCTAACTATGGCTACACCTTC.

This rearrangement joins TRBV5-5 to TRBJ1-2; 7 bases align to TRBD1. The CDR3 spans 18 residues. The V gene's germline CDR1 is SGHKS and CDR2 YYEKEE (reference sequence). With V trimmed by 2 bases and J by 3 bases, 16 bases remained unmatched. CDR3 region: CASSFSLGTGALYYGYTF. The CDR3 nucleotides read TGTGCCAGCAGCTTCTCATTAGGAACAGGGGCGCTTTACTATGGCTACACCTTC.

The CDR3 DNA reads TGCGCCAGCAGCTTGGGTGTGACGGGAGGGTACAATGAGCAGTTCTTC. Translated, it gives CASSLGVTGGYNEQFF. This chain connects TRBV5-1 to TRBJ2-1; 8 nucleotides line up with TRBD2. Germline assignment: CDR1 SGHRS and CDR2 YFSETQ. V was pared by 0 bases and J by 4 bases, with 6 bases of the junction left unmatched. CDR3 length: 16 amino acids. Supplemented by reference TRBV5-1 and TRBJ2-1, the full variable domain reads KAGVTQTPRYLIKTRGQQVTLSCSPISGHRSVSWYQQTPGQGLQFLFEYFSETQRNKGNFPGRFSGRQFSNSRSEMNVSTLELGDSALYLCASSLGVTGGYNEQFFGPGTRLTVL.

V and J are TRBV2 and TRBJ2-1, with 15 bases aligning to TRBD2. J was trimmed by 7 bases and V by 6 bases; bases with no gene match: 7. The CDR3 consists of 16 residues. The germline V gene has CDR1 SNHLY and CDR2 FYNNEI. The DNA for the CDR3 is TGTGCCAGCAGGCAGAGGACTAGCGGGAGGGAAAATGAGCAGTTCTTC. It yields the protein CASRQRTSGRENEQFF.

This clone has a handful of counts. This chain connects TRBV28 to TRBJ2-2; 14 nucleotides match TRBD2. From germline, CDR1 is MDHEN and CDR2 SYDVKM. V lost 6 bases and J lost 4; bases outside the gene matches: 7. CDR3 size: 17 residues. CDR3 nucleotides: TGTGCCAGCAGACCGGGACTAGCGGGAGAGCGCACCGGGGAGCTGTTTTTT. This sequence encodes CASRPGLAGERTGELFF.

This chain joins TRBV28 and TRBJ1-2, with TRBD1 matching over 8 bases. The CDR3 spans 16 residues. V was pared by 4 bases and J by 2 bases, with 9 bases of the junction left unmatched. Germline lookup yields CDR1 MDHEN and CDR2 SYDVKM. CDR3 sequence: CASSSLGQVKNYGYTF. As DNA, the CDR3 is TGTGCCAGCAGTTCCTTGGGACAGGTGAAGAACTATGGCTACACCTTC.

The chain recombines TRBV7-6 with TRBJ1-1; perhaps TRBD1 as D (6 bases). This CDR3 spans 19 amino acids. V was trimmed by 0 bases and J by 1 base, leaving 21 bases between them. CDR1 is SGHVS and CDR2 is FNYEAQ in the germline V gene. The DNA for the CDR3 is TGTGCCAGCAGCTTAGCATTGGGTAGACAGGCGACCCGGAACACTGAAGCTTTCTTT. It translates to CASSLALGRQATRNTEAFF.

V gene TRBV10-2 combines with J gene TRBJ2-1; 12 nucleotides match TRBD2. Trimming took 6 bases from V and 7 from J; bases not matched to a gene: 4. CDR3 length: 14 amino acids. Germline-derived CDR1 and CDR2 are WSHSY and SAAADI. CDR3 DNA: TGCGCCAGCAGAGTACTAGCGGGGGGAAATGAGCAGTTCTTC. It specifies CASRVLAGGNEQFF.

The J gene is TRBJ2-7, the V gene TRBV29-1, with 7 bases lining up with TRBD1. V dropped 4 bases and J dropped 2; count of bases not matched to a gene: 2. Germline CDR1 reads SQVTM; CDR2 reads ANQGSEA. This CDR3 contains 12 residues. CDR3 bases: TGCAGCGTTGGGCAGGGGGCCTACGAGCAGTACTTC. The encoded protein is CSVGQGAYEQYF.

This CDR3 reads CASSLGGQQNEKLFF. The CDR3 nucleotides are TGTGCCAGCAGCTTAGGAGGCCAGCAAAATGAAAAACTGTTTTTT. This sequence joins TRBV7-9 and TRBJ1-4, with D unclear. This CDR3 has 15 amino acids. CDR1 and CDR2 from the germline V gene are SEHNR and FQNEAQ (reference sequence). V lost 1 base to trimming and J lost 5 bases, with 11 bases between them. Complete variable domain (other parts from reference TRBV7-9 and TRBJ1-4): DTGVSQNPRHKITKRGQNVTFRCDPISEHNRLYWYRQTLGQGPEFLTYFQNEAQLEKSRLLSDRFSAERPKGSFSTLEIQRTEQGDSAMYLCASSLGGQQNEKLFFGSGTQLSVL.

V usage is TRBV29-1 and J usage is TRBJ2-2; tentatively, D is TRBD1 (6 bases). The J call may be mistaken, given a closer DNA end match to TRBJ1-3. In germline, CDR1 is SQVTM, CDR2 ANQGSEA. The CDR3 is 13 amino acids. The DNA for the CDR3 is TGCAGCGTCCGGACAGATTCTCGGGACACCATATATTTT. Its protein product is CSVRTDSRDTIYF.

The V gene is TRBV6-4, the J gene TRBJ2-1, with TRBD2 matching 9 bases. The trim removed 2 bases at V and 7 bases at J, leaving 6 bases unmatched. The V gene's germline CDR1 is MRHNA and CDR2 SNTAGT. The length of the CDR3 is 15 residues. The CDR3 spells CASSDPRAGGNEQFF. The CDR3 bases are TGTGCCAGCAGTGACCCCAGGGCGGGGGGGAATGAGCAGTTCTTC.

The count of this clone is one. V and J are TRBV7-9 and TRBJ1-1, with D unclear. This CDR3 comprises 13 residues. Germline V lookup: CDR1 SEHNR, CDR2 FQNEAQ (reference sequence). Trimming cost V 5 bases and J 5 bases, with 12 bases left between them. The DNA for the CDR3 is TGTGCCAGCAGCCCATCCCGGGATACTGAAGCTTTCTTT. Protein product: CASSPSRDTEAFF.

The chain joins TRBV19 to TRBJ1-2; D gene ambiguous. Germline CDR1 and CDR2: LNHDA and SQIVND (reference sequence). The V end was cut by 3 bases, the J end by 5 bases, with 19 bases between. This CDR3 region has 16 residues. The CDR3 bases are TGTGCCAGTAGTATCTTATTAGGTTGGAGGGCATATGGCTACACCTTC. This encodes CASSILLGWRAYGYTF.

This clone has only one observation. The chain couples TRBV6-1 to TRBJ2-5; maybe TRBD2 (5 bases). Germline V gene lookup returns CDR1 MNHNS and CDR2 SASEGT. Trimming left V 8 bases short and J 1 base short, with 14 bases between. This CDR3 is built from 14 residues. The CDR3 DNA reads TGTGCCAGCCATCTCTCCCGGGGCCAAGAGACCCAGTACTTC. Its protein is CASHLSRGQETQYF.

This clone was counted a single time. This CDR3 reads CASRSGTSGGAPSTDTQYF. DNA for the CDR3: TGTGCCAGCAGGTCCGGGACTAGCGGGGGGGCCCCTAGCACAGATACGCAGTATTTT. V is TRBV2 and J is TRBJ2-3, with 16 bases fitting TRBD2. The CDR3 spans 19 residues. V shed 6 bases, J shed 0 bases, and the junction held 9 bases outside the gene matches. The germline V gene encodes CDR1 SNHLY and CDR2 FYNNEI.

V usage is TRBV9 and J usage is TRBJ2-3, with TRBD1 matching 7 bases. The CDR3 runs 16 residues. Trimming took 0 bases from V and 0 from J; bases not matched to a gene: 4. Germline CDR1 SGDLS, CDR2 YYNGEE. CDR3 sequence reads: CASSVEGAHSTDTQYF. The CDR3 nucleotides are TGTGCCAGCAGCGTAGAGGGGGCCCATAGCACAGATACGCAGTATTTT. The variable domain in full, with the rest retrieved from reference TRBV9 and TRBJ2-3, is DSGVTQTPKHLITATGQRVTLRCSPRSGDLSVYWYQQSLDQGLQFLIQYYNGEERAKGNILERFSAQQFPDLHSELNLSSLELGDSALYFCASSVEGAHSTDTQYFGPGTRLTVL.

The chain is built from TRBV27 and TRBJ1-1, with TRBD1 as a possible D gene (6 bases). The CDR3 covers 14 residues. From germline, CDR1 is MNHEY and CDR2 SMNVEV (reference sequence). V was cut by 6 bases and J by 2 bases, with 13 bases left in between. The DNA of the CDR3 is TGTGCCAGCAGGTGGGGACAAACCAACACTGAAGCTTTCTTT. This translates into CASRWGQTNTEAFF.

The chain links TRBV28 to TRBJ2-7, with 7 nucleotides matching TRBD1. V shed 6 bases and J 6 bases; nucleotides not matched to a gene: 8. The CDR3 has 13 amino acids. Germline V gene data show CDR1 as MDHEN and CDR2 as SYDVKM. The CDR3 DNA sequence: TGTGCCAGCAGGCCGACAACAGGGGTCGAGCAGTACTTC. Amino acid sequence: CASRPTTGVEQYF.

The V call is TRBV11-3, the J call TRBJ1-1, with 7 bases fitting TRBD1. This CDR3 region has 13 residues. CDR1 and CDR2 from the germline V gene are SGHNT and YENEEA. The junction had 2 bases not matched to a gene; V was cut back by 5 bases and J by 2 bases. The CDR3 reads CASSRQGNTEAFF. For the CDR3, the DNA is TGTGCCAGCAGCCGACAGGGTAACACTGAAGCTTTCTTT. The full variable domain, with the rest looked up from reference TRBV11-3 and TRBJ1-1, is EAGVVQSPRYKIIEKKQPVAFWCNPISGHNTLYWYLQNLGQGPELLIRYENEEAVDDSQLPKDRFSAERLKGVDSTLKIQPAELGDSAVYLCASSRQGNTEAFFGQGTRLTVV.

There are a few counts of this clone. The CDR3 DNA sequence: TGCAGTGCCCAGGGGAGCTACGAGCAGTACTTC. It codes for CSAQGSYEQYF. The chain employs TRBV20-1 and TRBJ2-7, with D tentatively TRBD1 (6 bases). Germline V gene data show CDR1 as DFQATT and CDR2 as SNEGSKA (reference sequence). This CDR3 region has 11 residues. Trimming removed 6 bases from V and 3 bases from J, with 9 bases in between.

This clone was found once. This chain joins TRBV29-1 and TRBJ2-1, with 7 bases that match TRBD2. Germline V CDR1 and CDR2: SQVTM, ANQGSEA. Trimming removed 4 bases from V and 10 bases from J; junction bases left unmatched: 10. CDR3 length: 13 amino acids. The CDR3 DNA reads TGCAGCGTTGGTGAGGGAGGGGCGGGGGAGCAGTTCTTC. It translates to CSVGEGGAGEQFF.

The J gene is TRBJ1-2, the V gene TRBV5-1, with 8 bases that match TRBD1. CDR3 size: 15 residues. Germline CDR1 SGHRS, CDR2 YFSETQ. With V trimmed by 1 base and J by 4 bases, 6 bases remained unmatched. CDR3 coding DNA: TGCGCCAGCAGCTTGCGGGGACAGGACGGCTATGGCTACACCTTC. This translates into CASSLRGQDGYGYTF.

This chain links TRBV4-2 with TRBJ2-3; possibly TRBD1 for D (6 bases). Germline assignment: CDR1 LGHNA and CDR2 YNFKEQ. CDR3 size: 16 residues. Trimming took off 1 base at V and 2 bases at J, with 13 bases between the two ends. Here the CDR3 reads CASSQAYAGATDTQYF. CDR3 in DNA: TGTGCCAGCAGCCAAGCGTACGCAGGGGCCACAGATACGCAGTATTTT.

V and J are TRBV10-3 and TRBJ2-7, with D tentatively TRBD1 (6 bases). CDR3 length: 12 amino acids. The ends were cut back, 7 bases at V and 2 bases at J, with 9 bases in the middle. Per germline, CDR1 ENHRY and CDR2 SYGVKD. The CDR3 region is CAIMTGPYEQYF. DNA of the CDR3: TGTGCCATCATGACAGGCCCCTACGAGCAGTACTTC.

The chain uses TRBV2 and TRBJ2-5; D not resolved. The CDR3 is made up of 12 amino acids. The V gene lost 4 bases and the J gene lost 2 bases, with 5 bases spanning the gap. CDR1 is SNHLY and CDR2 is FYNNEI in the germline V gene. CDR3 in amino acids: CASSVYQETQYF. The CDR3 coding sequence is TGTGCCAGCAGTGTATATCAAGAGACCCAGTACTTC.

The chain carries TRBV15 and TRBJ1-4; D is unresolved. Germline assignment: CDR1 LNHNV and CDR2 YYDKDF (reference sequence). Trimming pared 1 base from V and 7 bases from J, leaving 16 bases between. CDR3 size: 16 residues. The CDR3 here is CATSRAAGSGGEKLFF. DNA for the CDR3: TGTGCCACCAGCAGAGCCGCGGGGTCGGGTGGTGAAAAACTGTTTTTT.

The chain has TRBV30 and TRBJ2-7; no clear D gene. Per the germline V gene, CDR1 is GTSNPN and CDR2 is SVGIG (reference sequence). Between the trimmed V and J ends, which lost 2 bases and 7 bases, there was a span of 9 bases. The length of the CDR3 is 11 residues. For the CDR3, the DNA is TGTGCCTGGAGTACCACTCGGGAGCAGTACTTC. Amino acid sequence: CAWSTTREQYF.

This chain links TRBV27 with TRBJ1-2; TRBD1 matches at 7 bases. CDR1 is MNHEY, CDR2 SMNVEV, per germline (reference sequence). This CDR3 is 14 amino acids long. J lost 5 bases, V lost 3 bases, and 6 bases had no gene match. The CDR3 bases are TGTGCCAGCAGTTTCGACAGGGATTTGTATGGCTACACCTTC. Translation gives CASSFDRDLYGYTF.